This TCR beta chain was captured by sequencing in a study of PD-L1 blockade in urothelial cancer. Each PCR received spiked synthetic TCR analog templates. Only in-frame clones appear in the TCRdb table, and some are missing; sequencing was by immunoSEQ multiplex PCR. The data contain about 52,000 clones, approximately 80% of them singletons. Indicated time point: pretreatment peripheral blood. Locally advanced or metastatic urothelial carcinoma was diagnosed in the patients. The length of the CDR3 is 15 residues. V was cut by 4 bases and J by 0 bases, with 12 bases left in between. CDR1 is ENHRY and CDR2 is SYGVKD in the germline V gene.

V usage is TRBV10-3 and J usage is TRBJ1-1; D gene unclear. This TCR was recovered from a middle-aged man with urothelial cancer. Sequences were derived from PBMCs, sampled around atezolizumab (anti-PD-L1) treatment. For the CDR3, the DNA is TGTGCCATCAGTGTCACTATTCTAATGAACACTGAAGCTTTCTTT. This sequence encodes CAISVTILMNTEAFF.